The clone carrying this TCR beta chain was picked up a small number of times. Its antigen is currently unknown. The sample comes from a study of read filtering for tumor transcriptome and immune sequencing. Study background: R-ISS stage counts were under 10 for I, 15 to 20 for II, roughly seven for III. Study results and caveats: Even smaller IR-seq throughput identified most shared clonotypes.

This library used about 400 ng RNA and molecular barcoded adaptors spanning alpha/delta and beta/gamma chains. MiXCR was run by TCRdb on the reads, yielding one entry per CDR3 protein. The sample shows tens of thousands of distinct CDR3 sequences, approximately 19% of them seen only once. Germline CDR1 reads SNHLY; CDR2 reads FYNNEI. There are 13 residues in the CDR3. Trimming cost V 8 bases and J 6 bases, with 15 bases left between them. Sequenced material: a population of CD138-negative cells sorted from bone marrow. This receptor was taken from a donor over 35 with multiple myeloma. The chain links TRBV2 to TRBJ2-3; possibly TRBD1 or TRBD2 for D (5 bases each). CDR3 protein: CASWGTTQDTQYF. CDR3 coding DNA: TGTGCCAGCTGGGGGACCACCCAGGATACGCAGTATTTT.